This T cell receptor (beta chain) was identified in a study of T-cell reconstitution after alpha-beta-depleted transplantation in children. This clonotype has ten or more counts. Its antigen remains unknown. Preparation of the TCRbeta library was carried out with unique molecular identifiers. TCRdb passed the PCR reads through MiXCR, listing each CDR3 protein once. The sample consists of 400,000 to 550,000 distinct CDR3 sequences, 10% of them appearing once. Overall study findings and caveats: Some patients owed their high day-60 TCRbeta diversity to surviving recipient T cells and thymic progenitors. Counts and diversity of T cells one year after transplant came mostly from newly produced T cells. Expanded graft clones, several hundred of them, were reportedly the source of alpha-beta T cells about two months after transplant.

The sequence derives from a child under 10 years old with inherited bone marrow failure, due to receive a stem cell transplant. This specimen was PBMCs, taken before TCRalphabeta/CD19-depleted stem cell transplant.

In DNA form, the CDR3 reads TGTGCCAGCAGTTACTCGAGCGGCACCGGGGAGCTGTTTTTT. Amino acid sequence: CASSYSSGTGELFF. V gene TRBV6-2 or TRBV6-3 combines with J gene TRBJ2-2, with D possibly matching TRBD2 (5 bases). The CDR3 contains 14 residues. V was clipped by 0 bases and J by 4 bases, with 6 bases between them. The germline CDR1 and CDR2 sequences are MNHEY and SVGEGT.